The 11 T cell receptor beta chains listed next were all sequenced from one sample in a study of blood T cell repertoires in COVID-19. Sequencing used immunoSEQ multiplex PCR; TCRdb keeps in-frame clones, though not all of them. The sample lists under 450,000 clones, roughly 80% seen once, with around 1.1% in the top ten. The sequenced sample was peripheral blood. The origin of the receptors is a human donor with acute or convalescent COVID-19. The donor label of this sample is uncertain.

This chain connects TRBV5-4 to TRBJ2-7; 7 bases fit TRBD1. The ends lost 4 bases at V and 0 bases at J; junction bases unmatched: 7. Per germline, CDR1 SGHNT and CDR2 YYREEE (reference sequence). The CDR3 loop spans 15 amino acids. The CDR3 loop reads CASSGDRASSYEQYF. Here the CDR3 DNA reads TGTGCCAGCAGCGGAGACAGGGCGAGCTCCTACGAGCAGTACTTC.

This chain links TRBV4-1 with TRBJ2-5; no definite D call. CDR1 and CDR2 from the germline V gene are MGHRA and YSYEKL. The CDR3 runs 13 residues. V dropped 3 bases and J dropped 5 bases, with 10 bases sitting between them. The CDR3 here is CASSQAVPETQYF. DNA for the CDR3: TGCGCCAGCAGCCAGGCGGTTCCGGAGACCCAGTACTTC.

This rearrangement joins TRBV5-6 to TRBJ1-2; D call uncertain. The CDR3 has 13 amino acids. The germline V gene encodes CDR1 SGHDT and CDR2 YYEEEE. Trimming took 0 bases from V and 5 from J, leaving 8 bases between them. CDR3 DNA sequence: TGTGCCAGCAGCTTGGGCACAGATTATGGCTACACCTTC. Protein: CASSLGTDYGYTF. Based on the CDR3 plus reference TRBV5-6 and TRBJ1-2, the full variable domain is DAGVTQSPTHLIKTRGQQVTLRCSPKSGHDTVSWYQQALGQGPQFIFQYYEEEERQRGNFPDRFSGHQFPNYSSELNVNALLLGDSALYLCASSLGTDYGYTFGSGTRLTVV.

This sequence joins TRBV6-6 and TRBJ1-1; D possibly corresponds to TRBD1 (6 bases). The CDR3 loop spans 14 amino acids. Germline V CDR1 and CDR2: MNHNY, SVGAGI (reference sequence). V gave up 5 bases and J gave up 5 bases, with 15 bases separating them. This chain's CDR3 is CASSRRGGGTEAFF. DNA of the CDR3: TGTGCCAGCAGTAGGAGGGGGGGTGGGACTGAAGCTTTCTTT.

This clone occurred a few times. The V gene is TRBV28, the J gene TRBJ2-1; 8 positions match TRBD1. The germline V gene encodes CDR1 MDHEN and CDR2 SYDVKM. With 4 bases clipped from V and 3 bases from J, the junction kept 11 bases outside the gene matches. The CDR3 is 17 amino acids. In DNA, the CDR3 is TGTGCCAGCAGTTCGGTTGCAGGGGGCAAGCTCTACAATGAGCAGTTCTTC. Translating it yields CASSSVAGGKLYNEQFF. Looking up the rest from reference TRBV28 and TRBJ2-1 gives the full variable domain: DVKVTQSSRYLVKRTGEKVFLECVQDMDHENMFWYRQDPGLGLRLIYFSYDVKMKEKGDIPEGYSVSREKKERFSLILESASTNQTSMYLCASSSVAGGKLYNEQFFGPGTRLTVL.

This clone was seen just once. This chain links TRBV29-1 with TRBJ2-7, with D uncertain. V lost 5 bases to trimming and J lost 0 bases, with 5 bases between them. Germline lookup yields CDR1 SQVTM and CDR2 ANQGSEA. This CDR3 is built from 11 residues. The DNA of the CDR3 is TGCAGCGTTCAGGTCTCCTACGAGCAGTACTTC. Amino acids: CSVQVSYEQYF.

There are a few counts of this clone. The rearrangement joins TRBV6-5 to TRBJ1-1; no firm D call. Germline lookup yields CDR1 MNHEY and CDR2 SVGAGI. With 6 bases removed from V and 4 bases from J, the gap between germline ends came to 12 bases. CDR3 length: 13 amino acids. The CDR3 spells CASRRTGSTEAFF. The CDR3 coding sequence is TGTGCCAGCAGGCGGACGGGAAGCACTGAAGCTTTCTTT.

Remarks on this clone: One end of the junction is discordant with germline, which a read error may explain. This sequence joins TRBV6-5 and TRBJ2-1; no reliable D call. The germline CDR1 and CDR2 sequences are MNHEY and SVGAGI. This CDR3 region has 14 residues. The CDR3 loop reads CASSSSVSYNEQFF. CDR3 nucleotide sequence: TGTGCCAGTAGTTCGAGCGTTTCCTACAATGAGCAGTTCTTC.

About this clone: The sample contains more than one DNA sequence encoding this CDR3. This chain uses TRBV5-1 with TRBJ1-1; D remains unclear. Germline V lookup: CDR1 SGHRS, CDR2 YFSETQ. The V and J ends lost 2 bases and 4 bases respectively, with 3 bases between them. This CDR3 has 11 amino acids. CDR3 region: CASSFGTEAFF. CDR3 sequence (DNA): TGCGCCAGCAGCTTCGGCACTGAAGCTTTCTTT.

The rearrangement links TRBV5-1 to TRBJ1-5; no definite D call. The CDR3 is 15 residues long. Per germline, CDR1 SGHRS and CDR2 YFSETQ. With 2 bases removed from V and 0 bases from J, the gap between germline ends came to 9 bases. In nucleotides, the CDR3 is TGCGCCAGCAGCTTCACTCCCAATAGCAATCAGCCCCAGCATTTT. As protein: CASSFTPNSNQPQHF.

The chain joins TRBV29-1 to TRBJ2-1, with D perhaps matching TRBD2 (5 bases). The V and J ends lost 2 bases and 7 bases respectively, with 6 bases between them. CDR1 and CDR2 (germline): SQVTM, ANQGSEA. This CDR3 spans 11 amino acids. Written as DNA, the CDR3 is TGCAGCGTTGAACGGGATAATGAGCAGTTCTTC. This encodes CSVERDNEQFF.